The rows below give T cell receptor beta chains drawn from one sample of a study of vaccination and CD4 T cells after COVID-19. Antigen specificity for these receptors is unknown. From the PCR reads, TCRdb called clonotypes with MiXCR, one entry per CDR3 protein. The data show more than 4,500 distinct CDR3 sequences, about two fifths seen once. What was sequenced was CD4+ T cells from blood, cultured in vitro. The receptors were sampled from a human donor in good health. Both conserved end residues are part of each CDR3. Fields, in order: CDR3 length, J gene, V gene, D gene, clone size, CDR3 protein, CDR3 DNA. A D gene is named only where the DNA matches it firmly. Size is omitted from some rows. Given values are once, few, many or a class for expanded clones.

len: 14
j_gene: TRBJ2-3
v_gene: TRBV20-1
d_gene: TRBD2
abundance: .
CDR3aa: CSVWAGSGTDTQYF
CDR3nt: TGCAGTGTGTGGGCTGGGAGCGGGACGGATACGCAGTATTTT

len: 13
j_gene: TRBJ2-7
v_gene: TRBV27
d_gene: .
abundance: .
CDR3aa: CASSPIQWYEQYF
CDR3nt: TGTGCCAGCAGTCCGATTCAGTGGTACGAGCAGTACTTC

len: 15
j_gene: TRBJ2-7
v_gene: TRBV11-2
d_gene: TRBD1
abundance: few
CDR3aa: CASSLGRGIRDEQYF
CDR3nt: TGTGCCAGCAGCCTAGGCAGGGGGATACGCGACGAGCAGTACTTC

len: 15
j_gene: TRBJ2-1
v_gene: TRBV7-8
d_gene: .
abundance: .
CDR3aa: CASSLVPAQGGEQFF
CDR3nt: TGTGCCAGCAGCTTAGTCCCGGCCCAGGGGGGCGAGCAGTTCTTC

len: 15
j_gene: TRBJ2-5
v_gene: TRBV10-2
d_gene: TRBD2
abundance: .
CDR3aa: CASKLAGGSQETQYF
CDR3nt: TGCGCCAGCAAACTAGCGGGAGGGTCACAAGAGACCCAGTACTTC

len: 15
j_gene: TRBJ1-2
v_gene: TRBV28
d_gene: TRBD1
abundance: .
CDR3aa: CASRTNRGANYGYTF
CDR3nt: TGTGCCAGCAGAACCAACAGGGGAGCTAACTATGGCTACACCTTC

len: 14
j_gene: TRBJ1-2
v_gene: TRBV6-2/TRBV6-3
d_gene: TRBD1
abundance: few
CDR3aa: CASSTDRVSHGYTF
CDR3nt: TGTGCCAGCAGTACCGACAGGGTATCGCACGGCTACACCTTC

len: 14
j_gene: TRBJ2-1
v_gene: TRBV10-1
d_gene: .
abundance: .
CDR3aa: CASSESGSYNEQFF
CDR3nt: TGCGCCAGCAGTGAGAGTGGCTCCTACAATGAGCAGTTCTTC

len: 12
j_gene: TRBJ1-2
v_gene: TRBV19
d_gene: TRBD1
abundance: few
CDR3aa: CASGGQGRGYTF
CDR3nt: TGTGCCAGTGGAGGACAGGGTCGAGGCTACACCTTC

len: 15
j_gene: TRBJ2-7
v_gene: TRBV7-6
d_gene: TRBD1
abundance: .
CDR3aa: CASSLGDRGSYEQYF
CDR3nt: TGTGCCAGCAGCTTAGGGGACAGGGGGTCCTACGAGCAGTACTTC

len: 17
j_gene: TRBJ1-2
v_gene: TRBV28
d_gene: .
abundance: .
CDR3aa: CASSLFVNREDFKGYTF
CDR3nt: TGTGCCAGCAGTTTATTCGTTAACAGGGAAGATTTTAAGGGCTACACCTTC

len: 13
j_gene: TRBJ1-2
v_gene: TRBV12-3/TRBV12-4
d_gene: TRBD1
abundance: .
CDR3aa: CASKDGTDYGYTF
CDR3nt: TGTGCCAGCAAAGACGGGACAGACTATGGCTACACCTTC

len: 16
j_gene: TRBJ2-2
v_gene: TRBV20-1
d_gene: .
abundance: few
CDR3aa: CSAASDSAGSTGELFF
CDR3nt: TGCAGTGCTGCCTCCGACTCTGCGGGGAGCACCGGGGAGCTGTTTTTT

len: 14
j_gene: TRBJ2-5
v_gene: TRBV7-7
d_gene: .
abundance: few
CDR3aa: CASSLGIAEGTQYF
CDR3nt: TGTGCCAGCAGCTTAGGAATAGCGGAGGGCACCCAGTACTTC

len: 13
j_gene: TRBJ1-6
v_gene: TRBV19
d_gene: .
abundance: .
CDR3aa: CASKGGLGSPLHF
CDR3nt: TGTGCCAGTAAGGGGGGGCTAGGTTCACCCCTCCACTTT

len: 15
j_gene: TRBJ2-1
v_gene: TRBV19
d_gene: TRBD2
abundance: .
CDR3aa: CASSIGLAYNNEQFF
CDR3nt: TGTGCCAGTAGTATAGGACTAGCATATAACAATGAGCAGTTCTTC

len: 14
j_gene: TRBJ2-7
v_gene: TRBV5-1
d_gene: TRBD2
abundance: .
CDR3aa: CASRLAGESYEQYF
CDR3nt: TGCGCCAGCCGTCTAGCGGGAGAGAGCTACGAGCAGTACTTC

len: 14
j_gene: TRBJ1-1
v_gene: TRBV5-5
d_gene: TRBD1
abundance: few
CDR3aa: CASSLQGANTEAFF
CDR3nt: TGTGCCAGCAGCTTGCAGGGGGCGAACACTGAAGCTTTCTTT

len: 16
j_gene: TRBJ2-5
v_gene: TRBV27
d_gene: .
abundance: .
CDR3aa: CGSGVLQGAMRETQYF
CDR3nt: TGTGGCAGCGGGGTCCTACAGGGAGCGATGAGGGAGACCCAGTACTTC

len: 18
j_gene: TRBJ2-7
v_gene: TRBV7-2
d_gene: TRBD2
abundance: .
CDR3aa: CASSPPPLAGAVAYEQYF
CDR3nt: TGTGCCAGCAGCCCCCCCCCACTAGCGGGGGCGGTGGCCTACGAGCAGTACTTC

len: 17
j_gene: TRBJ2-1
v_gene: TRBV24-1
d_gene: TRBD1
abundance: few
CDR3aa: CATSDIRTGSSYNEQFF
CDR3nt: TGTGCCACCAGTGATATCAGGACAGGGAGCTCCTACAATGAGCAGTTCTTC

len: 19
j_gene: TRBJ2-3
v_gene: TRBV5-4
d_gene: TRBD2
abundance: .
CDR3aa: CASSLGRGGGALSTDTQYF
CDR3nt: TGTGCCAGCAGCTTGGGCCGGGGCGGGGGGGCCCTGAGCACAGATACGCAGTATTTT

len: 13
j_gene: TRBJ2-3
v_gene: TRBV10-3
d_gene: .
abundance: .
CDR3aa: CAISESSSDTQYF
CDR3nt: TGTGCCATCAGTGAGTCCTCGTCAGATACGCAGTATTTT

len: 12
j_gene: TRBJ1-1
v_gene: TRBV29-1
d_gene: .
abundance: .
CDR3aa: CSAHQLNTEAFF
CDR3nt: TGCAGCGCTCATCAGCTGAACACTGAAGCTTTCTTT

len: 15
j_gene: TRBJ1-6
v_gene: TRBV27
d_gene: TRBD1
abundance: few
CDR3aa: CASSNPGQGSSPLHF
CDR3nt: TGTGCCAGCAGTAACCCGGGACAGGGTAGCTCACCCCTCCACTTT

len: 13
j_gene: TRBJ2-7
v_gene: TRBV6-2/TRBV6-3
d_gene: .
abundance: .
CDR3aa: CASIQTGYREQYF
CDR3nt: TGTGCCAGCATACAAACAGGGTATCGGGAGCAGTACTTC

len: 15
j_gene: TRBJ2-7
v_gene: TRBV6-2/TRBV6-3
d_gene: .
abundance: .
CDR3aa: CASSYLTRSSYEQYF
CDR3nt: TGTGCCAGCAGTTACCTGACTCGGAGCTCCTACGAGCAGTACTTC

len: 17
j_gene: TRBJ1-2
v_gene: TRBV14
d_gene: TRBD1
abundance: .
CDR3aa: CASSQTGTGGRRYGYTF
CDR3nt: TGTGCCAGCAGCCAAACCGGGACAGGGGGCCGTAGGTATGGCTACACCTTC

len: 13
j_gene: TRBJ1-2
v_gene: TRBV6-1
d_gene: .
abundance: few
CDR3aa: CASIGLGSYGYTF
CDR3nt: TGTGCCAGCATAGGACTGGGGAGCTATGGCTACACCTTC

len: 13
j_gene: TRBJ2-5
v_gene: TRBV7-2
d_gene: TRBD1
abundance: few
CDR3aa: CASSPTGGETQYF
CDR3nt: TGTGCCAGCAGCCCGACAGGGGGGGAGACCCAGTACTTC

len: 15
j_gene: TRBJ1-2
v_gene: TRBV20-1
d_gene: .
abundance: .
CDR3aa: CSASPLPGGNYGYTF
CDR3nt: TGCAGTGCTAGCCCCCTACCCGGGGGGAACTATGGCTACACCTTC